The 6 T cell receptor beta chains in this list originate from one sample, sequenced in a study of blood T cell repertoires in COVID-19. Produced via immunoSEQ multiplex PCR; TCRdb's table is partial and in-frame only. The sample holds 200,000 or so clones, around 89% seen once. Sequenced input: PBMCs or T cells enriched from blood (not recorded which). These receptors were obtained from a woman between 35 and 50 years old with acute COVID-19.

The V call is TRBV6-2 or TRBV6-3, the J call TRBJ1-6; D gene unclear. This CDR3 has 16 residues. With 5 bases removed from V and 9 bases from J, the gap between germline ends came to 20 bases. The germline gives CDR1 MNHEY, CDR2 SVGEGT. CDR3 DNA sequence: TGTGCCAGCAGTGGGGAGGAGGGAGGATGGCGTTCACCCCTCCACTTT. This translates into CASSGEEGGWRSPLHF.

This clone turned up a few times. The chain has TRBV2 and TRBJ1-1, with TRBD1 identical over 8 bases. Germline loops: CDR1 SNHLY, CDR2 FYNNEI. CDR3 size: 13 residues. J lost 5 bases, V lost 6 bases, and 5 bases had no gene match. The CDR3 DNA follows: TGTGCCAGCAGGCTCAGGGGGCTTACTGAAGCTTTCTTT. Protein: CASRLRGLTEAFF.

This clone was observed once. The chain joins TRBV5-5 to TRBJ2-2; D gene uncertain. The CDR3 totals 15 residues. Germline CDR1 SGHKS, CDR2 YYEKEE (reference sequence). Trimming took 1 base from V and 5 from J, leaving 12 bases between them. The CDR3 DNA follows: TGTGCCAGCAGCTTGCGTACGGCCGGGACCGGGGAGCTGTTTTTT. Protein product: CASSLRTAGTGELFF.

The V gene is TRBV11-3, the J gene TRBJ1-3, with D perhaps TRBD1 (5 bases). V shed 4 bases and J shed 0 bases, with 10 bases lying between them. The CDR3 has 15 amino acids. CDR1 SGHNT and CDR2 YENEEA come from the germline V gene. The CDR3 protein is CASSSPGNSGNTIYF. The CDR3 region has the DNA TGTGCCAGCAGCTCTCCAGGGAACTCTGGAAACACCATATATTTT. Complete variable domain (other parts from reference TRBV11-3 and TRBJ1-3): EAGVVQSPRYKIIEKKQPVAFWCNPISGHNTLYWYLQNLGQGPELLIRYENEEAVDDSQLPKDRFSAERLKGVDSTLKIQPAELGDSAVYLCASSSPGNSGNTIYFGEGSWLTVV.

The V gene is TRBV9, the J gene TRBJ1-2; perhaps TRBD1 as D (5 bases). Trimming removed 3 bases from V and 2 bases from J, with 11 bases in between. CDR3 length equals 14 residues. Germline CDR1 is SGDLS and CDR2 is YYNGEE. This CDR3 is CASSGIRQNYGYTF. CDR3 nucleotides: TGTGCCAGCAGCGGAATCAGACAGAACTATGGCTACACCTTC.

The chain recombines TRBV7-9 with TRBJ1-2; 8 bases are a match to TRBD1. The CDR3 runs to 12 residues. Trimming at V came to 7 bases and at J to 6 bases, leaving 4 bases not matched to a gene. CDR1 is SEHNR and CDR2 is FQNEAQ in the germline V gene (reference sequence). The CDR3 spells CASILTGDGYTF. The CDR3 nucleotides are TGTGCCAGCATCCTGACAGGGGATGGCTACACCTTC.